This is a list of T cell receptor beta chains from one sample in a study of patients and donors after allogeneic stem cell transplantation. TCRdb analysed the RT-PCR reads with MiXCR anew, one entry per CDR3 protein. The sample lists hundreds of thousands of distinct CDR3 sequences, roughly 16% occurring once. Sequences were obtained from blood, either unsorted or a sorted T cell fraction (not recorded which). The receptors come from a human donor who was either an allogeneic HSCT recipient or a stem cell or donor lymphocyte infusion donor (not recorded which). It is not recorded whose cells these are; they may come from a transplant donor. CDR3s include the opening cysteine and the closing phenylalanine or tryptophan. A D gene is named only where the DNA matches it firmly. Clone sizes are given selectively: once, few, many, or a class where the clone is expanded.

d_call	v_call	j_call	clone_size	cdr3_aa	cdr3_nt
TRBD1	TRBV2	TRBJ1-1	.	CASTPWGQSNTEAFF	TGTGCCAGCACCCCCTGGGGACAGTCTAACACTGAAGCTTTCTTT
TRBD2	TRBV7-3	TRBJ2-1	few	CASSSPGLAGPYNEQFF	TGTGCCAGCAGCTCCCCGGGACTAGCGGGGCCCTACAATGAGCAGTTCTTC
TRBD2	TRBV4-2	TRBJ2-2	few	CASSDWTSGRGRGNTGELFF	TGTGCCAGCAGCGACTGGACTAGCGGGAGGGGTAGAGGCAACACCGGGGAGCTGTTTTTT
.	TRBV6-5	TRBJ1-2	once	CASSSQTGSSSFAVSYTF	TGTGCCAGCAGTTCACAGACAGGTAGTTCTTCGTTTGCCGTAAGCTACACCTTC
.	TRBV9	TRBJ2-5	.	CASSVEGRGEETQYF	TGTGCCAGCAGCGTAGAGGGGAGGGGGGAAGAGACCCAGTACTTC
TRBD2	TRBV12-5	TRBJ2-3	.	CASGLNGRAPDTQYF	TGTGCTAGTGGTTTGAACGGGAGGGCCCCAGATACGCAGTATTTT
.	TRBV27	TRBJ1-2	few	CASVTTGGGIGGYTF	TGTGCCAGCGTTACCACTGGGGGAGGGATTGGTGGCTACACCTTC
.	TRBV12-3/TRBV12-4	TRBJ2-3	many	CASSRTGASTDTQYF	TGTGCCAGCAGTCGAACCGGGGCGAGCACAGATACGCAGTATTTT
TRBD2	TRBV10-3	TRBJ2-1	.	CAISLLAGGGNEQFF	TGTGCCATCAGCTTGCTAGCGGGAGGTGGTAATGAGCAGTTCTTC
TRBD2	TRBV7-9	TRBJ2-7	many	CASSLGLASYEQYF	TGTGCCAGCAGCTTGGGACTAGCCTCCTACGAGCAGTACTTC
TRBD1	TRBV24-1	TRBJ2-1	many	CATSSLTGGENEQFF	TGTGCCACCAGTTCCTTGACAGGGGGTGAGAATGAGCAGTTCTTC
TRBD1	TRBV20-1	TRBJ2-6	.	CSAPRTGGSGANVLTF	TGCAGTGCTCCTCGGACAGGGGGCTCTGGGGCCAACGTCCTGACTTTC
.	TRBV7-6	TRBJ1-2	few	CASSLGQGTIYGYTF	TGTGCCAGCAGCTTAGGGCAGGGCACCATCTATGGCTACACCTTC
TRBD2	TRBV12-3/TRBV12-4	TRBJ2-1	.	CASSSVRDYYNEQFF	TGTGCCAGCAGTTCCGTTCGGGACTATTACAATGAGCAGTTCTTC
.	TRBV5-1	TRBJ1-1	many	CASSLGTLNTEAFF	TGCGCCAGCAGCTTGGGGACACTGAACACTGAAGCTTTCTTT
.	TRBV4-3	TRBJ2-3	.	CASSQDRTHSSTDTQYF	TGCGCCAGCAGCCAAGACCGGACACACTCTAGCACAGATACGCAGTATTTT
.	TRBV4-1	TRBJ2-7	many	CASSQEFGREQYF	TGCGCCAGCAGCCAAGAATTTGGGCGCGAGCAGTACTTC
.	TRBV20-1	TRBJ2-3	few	CSARAELVSTDTQYF	TGCAGTGCTAGAGCCGAGCTTGTCAGCACAGATACGCAGTATTTT
.	TRBV7-2	TRBJ2-1	.	CATGVMPIEEQFF	TGTGCCACGGGGGTGATGCCTATCGAAGAGCAGTTCTTC
.	TRBV5-1	TRBJ1-5	many	CASSQTPGQPQHF	TGCGCCAGCAGCCAGACCCCGGGTCAGCCCCAGCATTTT
TRBD1	TRBV5-1	TRBJ1-1	few	CASSGSTGGLWNTEAFF	TGCGCCAGCAGCGGCTCGACAGGGGGCCTTTGGAACACTGAAGCTTTCTTT
TRBD2	TRBV7-8	TRBJ2-7	.	CASSLSGLAGFHYEQYF	TGTGCCAGCAGCCTATCGGGACTAGCGGGCTTTCACTACGAGCAGTACTTC
.	TRBV5-6	TRBJ1-5	.	CASSLRINQPQHF	TGTGCCAGCAGCTTGCGCATCAATCAGCCCCAGCATTTT
.	TRBV7-7	TRBJ2-2	.	CASSFAFGTGELFF	TGTGCTAGCAGCTTCGCTTTTGGGACCGGGGAGCTGTTTTTT
TRBD1	TRBV30	TRBJ1-3	few	CAWTGQAGNTIYF	TGTGCCTGGACCGGACAGGCTGGAAACACCATATATTTT
.	TRBV11-2	TRBJ2-1	.	CASSLVRGRAEQFF	TGTGCCAGCAGCTTAGTCCGGGGGCGGGCTGAGCAGTTCTTC
.	TRBV4-2	TRBJ2-1	.	CASSQGGAAGNEQFF	TGTGCCAGCAGCCAAGGGGGCGCAGCCGGCAATGAGCAGTTCTTC
.	TRBV11-2	TRBJ2-3	few	CASSSRLTGSTDTQYF	TGTGCCAGCAGCTCCCGCCTGACTGGCAGCACAGATACGCAGTATTTT
TRBD2	TRBV9	TRBJ2-1	.	CASSPRGGTSPLSSYNEQLF	TGTGCCAGCAGCCCCCGGGGGGGGACTAGCCCCCTGAGCTCCTACAATGAGCAGTTGTTC
TRBD1	TRBV3-1	TRBJ1-1	few	CASSPYLRGLRTEAFF	TGTGCCAGCAGCCCCTACCTGAGGGGGCTGCGCACTGAAGCTTTCTTT
.	TRBV5-4	TRBJ2-5	many	CASSLAVQETQYF	TGTGCCAGCAGCTTGGCCGTACAAGAGACCCAGTACTTC
.	TRBV6-6	TRBJ1-2	.	CASGSKNGYTF	TGTGCCAGCGGGTCAAAGAATGGCTACACCTTC
TRBD1	TRBV12-3/TRBV12-4	TRBJ1-1	few	CASRGTGVHPTKAFF	TGTGCCAGCAGGGGGACAGGTGTCCATCCCACTAAAGCTTTCTTT
.	TRBV6-2/TRBV6-3	TRBJ2-3	.	CASSYANKGSGDTQYF	TGTGCCAGCAGTTACGCCAACAAAGGGTCGGGAGATACGCAGTATTTT
.	TRBV4-2	TRBJ2-2	few	CASSQDTPIRDTGELFF	TGTGCCAGCAGCCAAGACACGCCCATAAGGGACACCGGGGAGCTGTTTTTT
TRBD1	TRBV7-2	TRBJ1-6	.	CASSHRGYNSPLHF	TGTGCCAGCAGCCACAGGGGTTATAATTCACCCCTCCACTTT
.	TRBV11-3	TRBJ2-1	.	CASRAGVGNEQFF	TGTGCCAGCAGGGCGGGTGTAGGCAATGAGCAGTTCTTC
.	TRBV6-5	TRBJ1-1	.	CASSYSDSRGRVFGEAFF	TGTGCCAGCAGTTACTCCGATTCGCGGGGGCGCGTATTTGGTGAAGCTTTCTTT
TRBD2	TRBV5-1	TRBJ2-7	.	CASSSATSGGTYEQYF	TGCGCCAGCAGCTCGGCGACTAGCGGGGGTACCTACGAGCAGTACTTC
.	TRBV7-2	TRBJ2-5	many	CASSLVGYRVGETQYF	TGTGCCAGCAGCTTAGTTGGCTACAGGGTTGGGGAGACCCAGTACTTC
.	TRBV6-5	TRBJ2-4	few	CASSSGGRGEDIQYF	TGTGCCAGCAGTTCCGGGGGTCGAGGGGAGGACATTCAGTACTTC
.	TRBV20-1	TRBJ2-7	.	CSATSFLQGVEQYF	TGCAGTGCTACCTCTTTTCTACAGGGAGTCGAGCAGTACTTC
.	TRBV7-2	TRBJ1-4	.	CASSPQGYNEKLFF	TGTGCCAGCAGCCCCCAGGGGTACAATGAAAAACTGTTTTTT
TRBD2	TRBV27	TRBJ2-1	few	CASSLRREGPYNEQFF	TGTGCCAGCAGTTTGAGGCGGGAGGGTCCCTACAATGAGCAGTTCTTC
.	TRBV10-3	TRBJ2-7	few	CASRGVPSYEQYF	TGTGCCTCCAGAGGGGTTCCTTCCTACGAGCAGTACTTC
TRBD2	TRBV27	TRBJ2-7	.	CASGTTSYEQYF	TGTGCCAGCGGGACTACCTCCTACGAGCAGTACTTC